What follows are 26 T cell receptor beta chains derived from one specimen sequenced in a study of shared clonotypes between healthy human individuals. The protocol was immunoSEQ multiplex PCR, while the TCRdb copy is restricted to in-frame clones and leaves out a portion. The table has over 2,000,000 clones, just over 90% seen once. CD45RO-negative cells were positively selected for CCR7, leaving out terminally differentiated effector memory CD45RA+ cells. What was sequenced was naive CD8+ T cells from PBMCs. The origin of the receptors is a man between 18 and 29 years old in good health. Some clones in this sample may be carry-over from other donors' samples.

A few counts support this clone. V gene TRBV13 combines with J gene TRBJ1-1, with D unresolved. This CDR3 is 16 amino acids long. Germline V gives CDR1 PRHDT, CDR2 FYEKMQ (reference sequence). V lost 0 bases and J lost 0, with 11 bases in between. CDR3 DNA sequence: TGTGCCAGCAGCTTAGGCGACCGATCGATGAACACTGAAGCTTTCTTT. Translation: CASSLGDRSMNTEAFF.

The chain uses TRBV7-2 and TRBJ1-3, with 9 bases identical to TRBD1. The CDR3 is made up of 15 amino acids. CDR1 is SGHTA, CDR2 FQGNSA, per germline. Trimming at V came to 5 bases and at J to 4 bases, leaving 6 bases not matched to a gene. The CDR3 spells CASSPQGAGGNTIYF. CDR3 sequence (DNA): TGTGCCAGCAGCCCACAGGGGGCGGGAGGAAACACCATATATTTT.

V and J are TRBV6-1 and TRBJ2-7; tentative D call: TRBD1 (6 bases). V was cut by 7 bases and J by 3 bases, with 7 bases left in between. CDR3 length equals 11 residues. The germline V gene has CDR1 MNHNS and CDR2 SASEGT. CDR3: CASKDSYEQYF. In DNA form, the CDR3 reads TGTGCCAGCAAGGACAGCTACGAGCAGTACTTC.

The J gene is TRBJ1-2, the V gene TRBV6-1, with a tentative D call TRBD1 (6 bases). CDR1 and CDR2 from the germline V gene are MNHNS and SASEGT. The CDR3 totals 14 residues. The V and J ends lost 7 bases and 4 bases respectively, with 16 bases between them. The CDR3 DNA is TGTGCCAGCATTGGGGGCGCCCTACTCTATGGCTACACCTTC. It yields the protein CASIGGALLYGYTF.

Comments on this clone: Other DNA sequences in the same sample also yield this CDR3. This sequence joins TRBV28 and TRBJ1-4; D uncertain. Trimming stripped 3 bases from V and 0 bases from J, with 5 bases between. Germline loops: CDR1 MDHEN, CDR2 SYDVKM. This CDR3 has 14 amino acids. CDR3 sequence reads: CASSFRATNEKLFF. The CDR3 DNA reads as TGTGCCAGCAGTTTCCGCGCAACTAATGAAAAACTGTTTTTT.

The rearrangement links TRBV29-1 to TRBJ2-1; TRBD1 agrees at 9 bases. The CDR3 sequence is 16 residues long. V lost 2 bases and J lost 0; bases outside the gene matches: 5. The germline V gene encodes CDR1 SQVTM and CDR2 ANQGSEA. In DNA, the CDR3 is TGCAGCGTTGAACCGGGACAGGGCATCTCCTACAATGAGCAGTTCTTC. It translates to CSVEPGQGISYNEQFF.

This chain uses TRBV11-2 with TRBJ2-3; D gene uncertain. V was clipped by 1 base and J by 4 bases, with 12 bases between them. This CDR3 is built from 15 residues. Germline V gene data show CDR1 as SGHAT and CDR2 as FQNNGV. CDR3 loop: CASSLGRSGADTQYF. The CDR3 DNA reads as TGTGCCAGCAGCTTAGGGAGATCAGGTGCAGATACGCAGTATTTT.

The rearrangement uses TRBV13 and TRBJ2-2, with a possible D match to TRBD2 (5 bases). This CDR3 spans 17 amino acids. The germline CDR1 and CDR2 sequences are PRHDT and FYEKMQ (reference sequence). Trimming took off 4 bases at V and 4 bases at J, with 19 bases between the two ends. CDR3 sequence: CASSSYPRVVSTGELFF. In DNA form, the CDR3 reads TGTGCCAGCAGCTCGTATCCGCGGGTTGTAAGCACCGGGGAGCTGTTTTTT. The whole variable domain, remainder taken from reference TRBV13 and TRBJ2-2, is AAGVIQSPRHLIKEKRETATLKCYPIPRHDTVYWYQQGPGQDPQFLISFYEKMQSDKGSIPDRFSAQQFSDYHSELNMSSLELGDSALYFCASSSYPRVVSTGELFFGEGSRLTVL.

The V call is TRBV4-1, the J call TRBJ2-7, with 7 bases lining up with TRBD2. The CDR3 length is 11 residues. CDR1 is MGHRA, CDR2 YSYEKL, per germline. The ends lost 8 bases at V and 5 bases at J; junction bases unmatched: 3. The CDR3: CASAGDHEQYF. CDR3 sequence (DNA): TGCGCCAGCGCGGGGGACCACGAGCAGTACTTC.

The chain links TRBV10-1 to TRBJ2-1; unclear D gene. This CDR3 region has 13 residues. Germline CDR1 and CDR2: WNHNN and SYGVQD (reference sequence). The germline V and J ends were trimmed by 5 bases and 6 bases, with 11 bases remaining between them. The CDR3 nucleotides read TGCGCCAGCAGTTTGCGGCCCCTCAATGAGCAGTTCTTC. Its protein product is CASSLRPLNEQFF.

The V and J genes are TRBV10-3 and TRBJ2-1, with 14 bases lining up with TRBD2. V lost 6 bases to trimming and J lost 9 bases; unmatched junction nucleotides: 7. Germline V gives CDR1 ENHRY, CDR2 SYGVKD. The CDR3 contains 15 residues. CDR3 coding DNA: TGTGCCATCAGCCCTCCGGGACTAGCGGGAGTTGAGCAGTTCTTC. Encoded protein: CAISPPGLAGVEQFF.

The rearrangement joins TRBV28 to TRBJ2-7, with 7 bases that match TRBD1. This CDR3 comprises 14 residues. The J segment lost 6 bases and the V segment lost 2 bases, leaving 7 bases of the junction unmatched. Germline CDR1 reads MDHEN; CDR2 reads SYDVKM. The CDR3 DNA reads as TGTGCCAGCAGTTTAGGTAACAGGGGATCCGAGCAGTACTTC. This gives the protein CASSLGNRGSEQYF.

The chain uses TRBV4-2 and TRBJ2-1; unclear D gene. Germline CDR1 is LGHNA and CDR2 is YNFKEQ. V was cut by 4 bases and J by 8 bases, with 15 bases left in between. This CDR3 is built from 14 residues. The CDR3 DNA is TGTGCCAGCAGCCCTCCCTCAAACTTTTATGAGCAGTTCTTC. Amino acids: CASSPPSNFYEQFF.

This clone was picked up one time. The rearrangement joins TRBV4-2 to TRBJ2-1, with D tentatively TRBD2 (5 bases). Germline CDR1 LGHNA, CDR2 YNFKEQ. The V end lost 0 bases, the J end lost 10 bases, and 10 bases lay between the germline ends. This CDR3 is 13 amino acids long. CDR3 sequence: CASSQDPASEQFF. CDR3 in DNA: TGTGCCAGCAGCCAAGATCCCGCTAGCGAGCAGTTCTTC.

CDR3: CASSPLPGEETQYF. DNA for the CDR3: TGTGCCAGCAGCCCCCTCCCGGGAGAAGAGACCCAGTACTTC. The chain links TRBV5-4 to TRBJ2-5; tentative D call: TRBD2 (6 bases). There are 14 residues in the CDR3. The germline V gene has CDR1 SGHNT and CDR2 YYREEE (reference sequence). V dropped 4 bases and J dropped 3 bases, with 13 bases sitting between them.

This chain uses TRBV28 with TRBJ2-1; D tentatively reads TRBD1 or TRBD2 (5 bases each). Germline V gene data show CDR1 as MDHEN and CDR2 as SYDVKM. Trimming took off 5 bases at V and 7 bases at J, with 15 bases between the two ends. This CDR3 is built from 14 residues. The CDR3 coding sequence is TGTGCCAGCAGTGGGGGTTGGGGATCGAATGAGCAGTTCTTC. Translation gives CASSGGWGSNEQFF.

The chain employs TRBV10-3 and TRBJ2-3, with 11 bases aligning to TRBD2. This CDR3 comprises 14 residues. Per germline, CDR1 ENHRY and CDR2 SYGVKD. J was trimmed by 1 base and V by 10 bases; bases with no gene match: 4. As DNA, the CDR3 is TGTGCCACGAGGGGACTAGCGGGCACAGATACGCAGTATTTT. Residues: CATRGLAGTDTQYF.

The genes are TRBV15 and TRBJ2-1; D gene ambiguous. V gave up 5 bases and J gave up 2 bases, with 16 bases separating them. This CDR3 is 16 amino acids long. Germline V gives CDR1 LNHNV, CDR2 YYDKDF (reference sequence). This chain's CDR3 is CATSSSDTYPYNEQFF. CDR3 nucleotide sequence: TGTGCCACCAGCTCCAGCGACACGTACCCCTACAATGAGCAGTTCTTC.

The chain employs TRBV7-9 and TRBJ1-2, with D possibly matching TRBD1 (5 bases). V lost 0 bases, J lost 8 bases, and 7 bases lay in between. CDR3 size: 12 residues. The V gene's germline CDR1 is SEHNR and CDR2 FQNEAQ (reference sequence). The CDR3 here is CASSLAKGGYTF. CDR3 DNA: TGTGCCAGCAGCTTAGCGAAGGGGGGCTACACCTTC.

CDR3 sequence (DNA): TGCGCCAGCAGCCAAGATACCAGGAGGAATGAAAAACTGTTTTTT. Residues: CASSQDTRRNEKLFF. The rearrangement links TRBV4-3 to TRBJ1-4; unclear D gene. The V and J ends lost 0 bases and 5 bases respectively, with 10 bases between them. The germline gives CDR1 LGHNA, CDR2 YSLEER. This CDR3 is built from 15 residues.

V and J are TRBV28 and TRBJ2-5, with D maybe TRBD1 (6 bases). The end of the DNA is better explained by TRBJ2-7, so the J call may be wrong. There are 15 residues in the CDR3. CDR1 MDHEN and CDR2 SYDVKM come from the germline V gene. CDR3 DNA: TGTGCCAGCAGCCGAGAGGACAGCCGCTCCTACGAGCAGTACTTC. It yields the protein CASSREDSRSYEQYF.

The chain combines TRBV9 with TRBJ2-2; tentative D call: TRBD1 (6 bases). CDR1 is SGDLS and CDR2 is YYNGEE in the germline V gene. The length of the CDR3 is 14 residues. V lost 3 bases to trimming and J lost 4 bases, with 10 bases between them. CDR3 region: CASSEGDITGELFF. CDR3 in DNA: TGTGCCAGCAGCGAGGGGGACATCACCGGGGAGCTGTTTTTT. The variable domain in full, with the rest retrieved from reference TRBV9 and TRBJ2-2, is DSGVTQTPKHLITATGQRVTLRCSPRSGDLSVYWYQQSLDQGLQFLIQYYNGEERAKGNILERFSAQQFPDLHSELNLSSLELGDSALYFCASSEGDITGELFFGEGSRLTVL.

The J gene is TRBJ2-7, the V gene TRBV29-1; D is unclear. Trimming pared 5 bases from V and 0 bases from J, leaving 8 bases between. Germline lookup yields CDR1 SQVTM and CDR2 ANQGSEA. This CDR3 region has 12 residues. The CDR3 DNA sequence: TGCAGCGTTTTTGGCGTCTCCTACGAGCAGTACTTC. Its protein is CSVFGVSYEQYF.

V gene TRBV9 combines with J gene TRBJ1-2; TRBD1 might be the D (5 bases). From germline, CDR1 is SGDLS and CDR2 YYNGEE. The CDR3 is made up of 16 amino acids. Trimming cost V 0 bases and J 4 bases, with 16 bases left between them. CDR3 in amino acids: CASSVGGQTDLYGYTF. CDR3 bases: TGTGCCAGCAGCGTAGGAGGCCAGACAGATCTCTATGGCTACACCTTC. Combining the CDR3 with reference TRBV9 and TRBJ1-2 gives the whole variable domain DSGVTQTPKHLITATGQRVTLRCSPRSGDLSVYWYQQSLDQGLQFLIQYYNGEERAKGNILERFSAQQFPDLHSELNLSSLELGDSALYFCASSVGGQTDLYGYTFGSGTRLTVV.

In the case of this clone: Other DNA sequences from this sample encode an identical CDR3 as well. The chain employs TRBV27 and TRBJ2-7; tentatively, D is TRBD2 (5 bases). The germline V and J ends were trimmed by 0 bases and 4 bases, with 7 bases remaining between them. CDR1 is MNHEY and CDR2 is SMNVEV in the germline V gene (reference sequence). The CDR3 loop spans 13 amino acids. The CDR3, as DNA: TGTGCCAGCAGTTTATCTTTAGCGTACGAGCAGTACTTC. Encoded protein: CASSLSLAYEQYF.

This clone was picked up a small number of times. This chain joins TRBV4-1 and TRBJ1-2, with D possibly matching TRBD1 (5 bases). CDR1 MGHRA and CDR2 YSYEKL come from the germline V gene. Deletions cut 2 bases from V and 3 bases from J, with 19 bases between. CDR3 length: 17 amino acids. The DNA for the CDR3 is TGCGCCAGCAGCCAAATCGCGAGGCAGGGAAAGGACTATGGCTACACCTTC. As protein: CASSQIARQGKDYGYTF.